Sequencing of this T cell receptor (beta chain) was carried out in a study of blood T cells in healthy people across ages. A second PCR of roughly 7 to 11 cycles used a sample-barcoded 5' primer and a J-beta primer mix. Every single cDNA molecule received a tag from a template-switch adaptor with 12 random nucleotides. TCRdb redid the calling of the 5' RACE reads with MiXCR, one entry per CDR3 protein. The table includes approximately 850,000 distinct CDR3 sequences, nearly 60% detected once. Drawing of peripheral blood yielded about 9.8 milliliters from each donor. CDR1 is WSHSY, CDR2 SAAADI, per germline. J gave up 2 bases and V 9 bases, and 10 bases lay outside the gene matches. The CDR3 extends over 15 amino acids. Remarks on this clonotype: The antigen is unknown.

The study's findings and limits: Fewer expanded clones and more diversity marked long-lived versus aged donors.

The specimen sequenced was blood. The TCR comes from a man aged 30 to 45 in good health. This chain uses TRBV10-2 with TRBJ2-3, with 8 positions matching TRBD2. The CDR3 region is CASRSKLAATDTQYF. The DNA of the CDR3 is TGCGCCAGTAGAAGTAAACTAGCGGCCACAGATACGCAGTATTTT.